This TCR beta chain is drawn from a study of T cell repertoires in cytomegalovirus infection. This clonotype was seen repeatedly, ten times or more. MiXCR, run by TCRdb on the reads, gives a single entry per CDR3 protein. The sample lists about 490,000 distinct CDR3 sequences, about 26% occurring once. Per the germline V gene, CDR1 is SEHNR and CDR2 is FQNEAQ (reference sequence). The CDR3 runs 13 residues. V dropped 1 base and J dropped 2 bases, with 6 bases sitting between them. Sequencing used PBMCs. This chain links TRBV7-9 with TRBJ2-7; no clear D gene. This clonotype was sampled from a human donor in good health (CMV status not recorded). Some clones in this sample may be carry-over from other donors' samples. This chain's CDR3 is CASSLGDTYEQYV. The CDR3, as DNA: TGTGCCAGCAGCTTAGGTGACACCTACGAGCAGTACGTC.